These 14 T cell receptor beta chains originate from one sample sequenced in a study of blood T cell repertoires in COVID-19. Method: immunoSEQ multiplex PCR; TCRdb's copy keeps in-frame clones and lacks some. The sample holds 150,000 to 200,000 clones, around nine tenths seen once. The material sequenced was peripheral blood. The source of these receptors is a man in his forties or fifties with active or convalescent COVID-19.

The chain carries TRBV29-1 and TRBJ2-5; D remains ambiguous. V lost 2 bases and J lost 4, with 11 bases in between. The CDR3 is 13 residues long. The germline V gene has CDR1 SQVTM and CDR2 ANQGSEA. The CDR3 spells CSVEPSMAETQYF. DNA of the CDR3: TGCAGCGTTGAACCCTCGATGGCAGAGACCCAGTACTTC.

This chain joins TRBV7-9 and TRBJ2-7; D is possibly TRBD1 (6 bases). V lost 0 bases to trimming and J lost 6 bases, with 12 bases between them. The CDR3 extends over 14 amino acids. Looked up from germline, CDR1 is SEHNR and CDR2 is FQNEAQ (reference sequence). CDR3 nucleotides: TGTGCCAGCAGCTTAGCTGGGGGCGCTTTCGAGCAGTACTTC. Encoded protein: CASSLAGGAFEQYF. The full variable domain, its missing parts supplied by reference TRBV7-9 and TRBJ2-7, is DTGVSQNPRHKITKRGQNVTFRCDPISEHNRLYWYRQTLGQGPEFLTYFQNEAQLEKSRLLSDRFSAERPKGSFSTLEIQRTEQGDSAMYLCASSLAGGAFEQYFGPGTRLTVT.

The DNA for the CDR3 is TGTGCCAGCAGTTACTCTCTAGGCGGGGGGCGCGGCGAGCAGTACTTC. Translated: CASSYSLGGGRGEQYF. This chain uses TRBV6-2 or TRBV6-3 with TRBJ2-7; 8 bases agree with TRBD2. V lost 0 bases to trimming and J lost 6 bases; unmatched junction nucleotides: 10. Germline CDR1 and CDR2: MNHEY and SVGEGT. CDR3 length: 16 residues.

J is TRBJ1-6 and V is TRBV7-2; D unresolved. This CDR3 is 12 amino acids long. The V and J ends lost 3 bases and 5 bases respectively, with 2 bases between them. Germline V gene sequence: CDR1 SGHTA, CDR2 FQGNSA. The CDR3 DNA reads TGTGCCAGCAGCTTCAATAATTCACCCCTCCACTTT. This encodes CASSFNNSPLHF.

The CDR3 loop is CASSYRGDEQFF. In nucleotides, the CDR3 is TGTGCCAGCAGCTACAGGGGTGATGAGCAGTTCTTC. V gene TRBV11-3 combines with J gene TRBJ2-1, with 7 bases aligning to TRBD1. Germline assignment: CDR1 SGHNT and CDR2 YENEEA. V lost 4 bases to trimming and J lost 8 bases; unmatched junction nucleotides: 2. The CDR3 spans 12 residues.

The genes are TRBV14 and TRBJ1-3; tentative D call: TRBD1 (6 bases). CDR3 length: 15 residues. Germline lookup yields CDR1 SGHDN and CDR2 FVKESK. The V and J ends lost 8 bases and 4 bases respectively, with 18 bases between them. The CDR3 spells CASGRLGAAGNTIYF. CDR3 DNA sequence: TGTGCCAGCGGACGTTTGGGGGCGGCGGGAAACACCATATATTTT.

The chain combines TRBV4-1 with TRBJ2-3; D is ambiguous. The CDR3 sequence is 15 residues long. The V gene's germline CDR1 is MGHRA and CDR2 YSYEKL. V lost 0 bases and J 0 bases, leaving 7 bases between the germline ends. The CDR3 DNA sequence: TGCGCCAGCAGCCAAGATGGCCAGAGCACAGATACGCAGTATTTT. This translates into CASSQDGQSTDTQYF.

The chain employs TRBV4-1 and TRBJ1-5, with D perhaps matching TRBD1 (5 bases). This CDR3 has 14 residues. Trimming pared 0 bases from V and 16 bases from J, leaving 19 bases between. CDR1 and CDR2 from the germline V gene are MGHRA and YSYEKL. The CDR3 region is CASSQDGQGKDTHF. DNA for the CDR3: TGCGCCAGCAGCCAAGATGGGCAGGGAAAAGATACCCATTTT.

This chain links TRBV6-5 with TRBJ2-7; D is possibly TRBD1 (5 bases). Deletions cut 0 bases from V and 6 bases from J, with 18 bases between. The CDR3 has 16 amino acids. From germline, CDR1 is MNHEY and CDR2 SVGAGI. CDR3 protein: CASSYSGSGIVGEQYF. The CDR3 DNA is TGTGCCAGCAGTTACTCGGGGTCAGGGATTGTTGGCGAGCAGTACTTC.

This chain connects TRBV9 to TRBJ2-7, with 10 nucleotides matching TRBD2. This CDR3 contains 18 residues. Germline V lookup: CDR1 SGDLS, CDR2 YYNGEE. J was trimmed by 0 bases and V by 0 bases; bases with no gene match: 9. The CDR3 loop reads CASSVDGTSAGSSYEQYF. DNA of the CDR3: TGTGCCAGCAGCGTAGACGGGACTAGCGCGGGAAGCTCCTACGAGCAGTACTTC. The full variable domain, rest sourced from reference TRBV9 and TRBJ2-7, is DSGVTQTPKHLITATGQRVTLRCSPRSGDLSVYWYQQSLDQGLQFLIQYYNGEERAKGNILERFSAQQFPDLHSELNLSSLELGDSALYFCASSVDGTSAGSSYEQYFGPGTRLTVT.

The CDR3 sequence is CASSVASISTDTQYF. The DNA of the CDR3 is TGTGCCAGCAGCGTAGCTAGCATTAGCACAGATACGCAGTATTTT. The chain uses TRBV9 and TRBJ2-3; weak D call: TRBD2 (5 bases). Trimming cost V 0 bases and J 0 bases, with 8 bases left between them. There are 15 residues in the CDR3. Germline V lookup: CDR1 SGDLS, CDR2 YYNGEE. The whole variable domain, remainder taken from reference TRBV9 and TRBJ2-3, is DSGVTQTPKHLITATGQRVTLRCSPRSGDLSVYWYQQSLDQGLQFLIQYYNGEERAKGNILERFSAQQFPDLHSELNLSSLELGDSALYFCASSVASISTDTQYFGPGTRLTVL.

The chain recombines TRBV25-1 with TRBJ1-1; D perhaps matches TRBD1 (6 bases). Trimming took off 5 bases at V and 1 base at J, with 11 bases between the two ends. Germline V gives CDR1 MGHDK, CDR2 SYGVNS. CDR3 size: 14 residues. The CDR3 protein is CASSKTGQNTEAFF. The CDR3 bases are TGTGCCAGCAGTAAGACAGGTCAGAACACTGAAGCTTTCTTT.

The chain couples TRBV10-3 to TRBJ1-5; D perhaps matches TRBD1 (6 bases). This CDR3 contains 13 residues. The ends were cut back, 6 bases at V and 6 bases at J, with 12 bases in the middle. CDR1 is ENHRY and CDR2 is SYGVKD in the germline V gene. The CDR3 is CAIRGQSGQPQHF. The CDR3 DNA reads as TGTGCCATCAGGGGACAATCTGGTCAGCCCCAGCATTTT.

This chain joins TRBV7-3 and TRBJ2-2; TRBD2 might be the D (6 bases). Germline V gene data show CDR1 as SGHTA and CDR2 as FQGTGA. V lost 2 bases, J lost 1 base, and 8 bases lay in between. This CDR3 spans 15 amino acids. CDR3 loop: CASSLAGMNTGELFF. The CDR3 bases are TGTGCCAGCAGCTTAGCGGGAATGAACACCGGGGAGCTGTTTTTT.